This TCR beta chain was recovered during a study of kidney transplant recipient with SARS-CoV-2 infection. TCRdb processed the reads anew with MiXCR; each CDR3 protein has one entry. Found here are about 250,000 distinct CDR3 sequences, under 30% of them singletons; the top ten hold under 9.5%. The CDR3 contains 15 residues. With 4 bases removed from V and 10 bases from J, the gap between germline ends came to 20 bases. Germline loops: CDR1 SGHDN, CDR2 FVKESK. The TCR sequence derives from a male patient aged 25-45 years who had COVID-19 and was a kidney transplant recipient. Among the T cells, some may be from the graft donor. The chain joins TRBV14 to TRBJ2-1; weak D call: TRBD1 (5 bases). This material consisted of a blood sample, taken at baseline and on day 111 from a kidney transplant recipient. Written as DNA, the CDR3 is TGTGCCAGCAGCCCCCCCTCGTCAGGGCTTTCGGAGCAGTTCTTC. Translation gives CASSPPSSGLSEQFF.